One and the same sample provided the 11 T cell receptor beta chains below, sequenced in a study of spatial heterogeneity in lung cancer. In TCRdb, the 5' RACE reads were re-called with MiXCR into one record per CDR3 protein. Counted here are 8,200 or so distinct CDR3 sequences, 9.7% occurring once; the ten biggest clones make up less than 30%. Time point given: sample taken at primary tumor resection. The material sequenced was normal lung tissue next to the tumor, taken at surgery. The origin of the receptors is a male donor with early-stage non-small cell lung cancer.

This clonotype was seen at least ten times. The V gene is TRBV3-1, the J gene TRBJ2-6; D not certain. V lost 4 bases and J 4 bases, leaving 14 bases between the germline ends. The germline V gene encodes CDR1 LGHDT and CDR2 YNNKEL (reference sequence). The CDR3 runs 16 residues. CDR3 nucleotides: TGTGCCAGCAGCCCCCCTCCCGGTAGGGGGGCCAACGTCCTGACTTTC. This sequence encodes CASSPPPGRGANVLTF.

This clonotype was seen at least ten times. The genes are TRBV7-3 and TRBJ1-6, with no clear D. Trimming shortened V by 2 bases and J by 9 bases, and 11 bases separated the two germline ends. The CDR3 contains 14 residues. Germline V gene sequence: CDR1 SGHTA, CDR2 FQGTGA. CDR3 residues: CASSLGQELSPLHF. CDR3 sequence (DNA): TGTGCCAGCAGCTTAGGTCAAGAACTTTCACCCCTCCACTTT.

The table lists this clonotype with many counts. This chain links TRBV18 with TRBJ2-7, with 7 positions matching TRBD1. The CDR3 loop spans 13 amino acids. V lost 4 bases to trimming and J lost 2 bases; unmatched junction nucleotides: 2. Germline V gene lookup returns CDR1 KGHSH and CDR2 LQKENI. The CDR3 nucleotides are TGTGCCAGCTCACGACAGGGCACCTACGAGCAGTACTTC. Protein product: CASSRQGTYEQYF.

The table lists this clonotype with many counts. The chain links TRBV2 to TRBJ1-2; D may be TRBD1 (5 bases). The V gene's germline CDR1 is SNHLY and CDR2 FYNNEI. Trimming removed 3 bases at V and 4 bases at J, with 9 bases between. The CDR3 extends over 13 amino acids. CDR3 protein: CASSEGVSYGYTF. The CDR3 bases are TGTGCCAGCAGTGAGGGGGTTTCCTATGGCTACACCTTC.

By its share, this clonotype is medium-sized. The gene calls are TRBV7-8 and TRBJ2-1; no firm D call. Germline V CDR1 and CDR2: SGHVS, FQNEAQ. The CDR3 contains 16 residues. Trimming left V 1 base short and J 3 bases short, with 13 bases between. In nucleotides, the CDR3 is TGTGCCAGCAGCTTAGTTGGGGAAAGTTACTACAATGAGCAGTTCTTC. This encodes CASSLVGESYYNEQFF.

By proportion, this clonotype is medium-sized. This chain joins TRBV28 and TRBJ1-4; 7 bases line up with TRBD1. CDR3 length: 14 residues. With V trimmed by 5 bases and J by 7 bases, 7 bases remained unmatched. The germline V gene has CDR1 MDHEN and CDR2 SYDVKM. The CDR3 here is CASSLGGSREKLFF. The CDR3 nucleotides read TGTGCCAGCAGTCTAGGGGGCAGTCGTGAAAAACTGTTTTTT. The variable domain in full, with the rest retrieved from reference TRBV28 and TRBJ1-4, is DVKVTQSSRYLVKRTGEKVFLECVQDMDHENMFWYRQDPGLGLRLIYFSYDVKMKEKGDIPEGYSVSREKKERFSLILESASTNQTSMYLCASSLGGSREKLFFGSGTQLSVL.

This clonotype occurred many times. The chain combines TRBV7-2 with TRBJ2-1; 10 bases are shared with TRBD2. Germline V CDR1 and CDR2: SGHTA, FQGNSA. V lost 0 bases and J lost 6; bases outside the gene matches: 8. This CDR3 is 17 amino acids long. The CDR3 DNA reads as TGTGCCAGCAGCTTAGCCAGCGGGAGGGCGATGGGCAATGAGCAGTTCTTC. Its translation is CASSLASGRAMGNEQFF.

This clonotype has ten or more counts. V usage is TRBV7-8 and J usage is TRBJ2-7; D might be TRBD2 (6 bases). Trimming took 11 bases from V and 1 from J, leaving 27 bases between them. The germline gives CDR1 SGHVS, CDR2 FQNEAQ. This CDR3 spans 17 amino acids. CDR3 sequence (DNA): TGTGCCTCCAGCCACCCGTCCTCCGGGACTTTTTCCTACGAGCAGTACTTC. Its protein is CASSHPSSGTFSYEQYF.

This clonotype was counted at least ten times. The rearrangement joins TRBV12-3 or TRBV12-4 to TRBJ2-1, with 8 bases fitting TRBD2. The V and J ends lost 6 bases and 7 bases, in that order; junction bases with no gene match: 14. The CDR3 runs 16 residues. CDR3 sequence (DNA): TGTGCCAGCAGCCGCTGGACGGGGGGGCCTGGGAATGAGCAGTTCTTC. Its translation: CASSRWTGGPGNEQFF.

This clonotype was counted ten times or more. The V gene is TRBV6-5, the J gene TRBJ1-1; D remains ambiguous. The CDR3 loop spans 11 amino acids. V was shortened by 2 bases and J by 6 bases, with 4 bases between the two germline ends. Germline CDR1 MNHEY, CDR2 SVGAGI. CDR3 nucleotide sequence: TGTGCCAGCAGTTACATGGCTGAAGCTTTCTTT. Translation gives CASSYMAEAFF.

This clonotype was seen ten or more times. This rearrangement joins TRBV29-1 to TRBJ2-5, with TRBD1 matching 10 bases. V lost 6 bases, J lost 4 bases, and 8 bases stayed unmatched. Germline CDR1 reads SQVTM; CDR2 reads ANQGSEA. The CDR3 covers 14 residues. The CDR3 region has the DNA TGCAGCGTCCTGAGGGACAGGGGCGGAGAGACCCAGTACTTC. Translation gives CSVLRDRGGETQYF.